These 9 T cell receptor beta chains were all obtained from the same sample, sequenced in a study of blood T cell repertoires in COVID-19. Clones were sequenced by immunoSEQ multiplex PCR, and TCRdb holds only the in-frame ones, with some missing. Of 60,000 to 75,000 clones in the sample, about three quarters were seen once. Sequenced: peripheral blood. The receptors were gathered from a woman at least 80 years old with acute or convalescent COVID-19.

V usage is TRBV4-2 and J usage is TRBJ2-7, with D perhaps matching TRBD2 (5 bases). Germline V gives CDR1 LGHNA, CDR2 YNFKEQ. Trimming removed 0 bases at V and 9 bases at J, with 9 bases between. The CDR3 covers 12 residues. CDR3 sequence (DNA): TGTGCCAGCAGCCAAGAGTCGGGATGGCAGTACTTC. Translation gives CASSQESGWQYF.

The chain has TRBV10-3 and TRBJ2-3; possible D gene TRBD2, 6 bases. This CDR3 contains 17 residues. The V gene lost 6 bases and the J gene lost 0 bases, with 19 bases spanning the gap. Per germline, CDR1 ENHRY and CDR2 SYGVKD. The CDR3 nucleotides are TGTGCCATCAGCGATCCCATGGGGGACTCTAGCACAGATACGCAGTATTTT. This gives the protein CAISDPMGDSSTDTQYF.

The V and J genes are TRBV30 and TRBJ1-4; tentative D call: TRBD1 (6 bases). Trimming pared 0 bases from V and 6 bases from J, leaving 17 bases between. CDR1 is GTSNPN and CDR2 is SVGIG in the germline V gene (reference sequence). This CDR3 is built from 16 residues. CDR3 sequence reads: CAWSVSGRGHDEKLFF. The CDR3 DNA is TGTGCCTGGAGTGTATCGGGTCGGGGACATGATGAAAAACTGTTTTTT. The complete variable domain, with remaining parts taken from reference TRBV30 and TRBJ1-4, reads SQTIHQWPATLVQPVGSPLSLECTVEGTSNPNLYWYRQAAGRGLQLLFYSVGIGQISSEVPQNLSASRPQDRQFILSSKKLLLSDSGFYLCAWSVSGRGHDEKLFFGSGTQLSVL.

This clone occurred a few times. The chain employs TRBV27 and TRBJ2-2; weak D call: TRBD2 (5 bases). The germline V gene has CDR1 MNHEY and CDR2 SMNVEV (reference sequence). Deletions cut 6 bases from V and 7 bases from J, with 15 bases between. This CDR3 is built from 14 residues. The CDR3: CASSGLGYSGELFF. In nucleotides, the CDR3 is TGTGCCAGCAGCGGACTCGGATATAGCGGGGAGCTGTTTTTT.

Only one count was recorded for this clone. This sequence joins TRBV18 and TRBJ2-7; 7 bases line up with TRBD2. Trimming at V came to 3 bases and at J to 0 bases, leaving 5 bases not matched to a gene. The CDR3 sequence is 15 residues long. CDR1 and CDR2 (germline): KGHSH, LQKENI. The CDR3 spells CASSPVGGSSYEQYF. The CDR3 DNA reads as TGTGCCAGCTCACCTGTGGGGGGGAGCTCCTACGAGCAGTACTTC.

The chain has TRBV18 and TRBJ1-1; 9 nucleotides line up with TRBD1. The CDR3 length is 16 residues. With 7 bases clipped from V and 4 bases from J, the junction kept 13 bases outside the gene matches. CDR1 and CDR2 (germline): KGHSH, LQKENI. The CDR3, as DNA: TGTGCCAGCTTCCCCGGGAGGGGACAGGGCGGCACTGAAGCTTTCTTT. Protein product: CASFPGRGQGGTEAFF.

The chain uses TRBV7-3 and TRBJ1-1, with 11 bases identical to TRBD1. J lost 5 bases, V lost 4 bases, and 15 bases had no gene match. This CDR3 contains 18 residues. Per the germline V gene, CDR1 is SGHTA and CDR2 is FQGTGA. The CDR3 DNA sequence: TGTGCCAGCAGCTCGGAGGTTGTGGGGACAGGGGGTCGAACTGAAGCTTTCTTT. Protein sequence: CASSSEVVGTGGRTEAFF.

V and J are TRBV28 and TRBJ2-5, with TRBD1 matching 10 bases. Germline CDR1 and CDR2: MDHEN and SYDVKM. The V and J ends lost 6 bases and 6 bases, in that order; junction bases with no gene match: 13. The CDR3 length is 16 residues. CDR3 in DNA: TGTGCCAGCAGCCTAACCGGGACAGGGGTCAGAAAGACCCAGTACTTC. This gives the protein CASSLTGTGVRKTQYF.

The V gene is TRBV5-1, the J gene TRBJ2-7, with 8 bases aligning to TRBD1. V lost 3 bases and J lost 5; bases outside the gene matches: 10. From germline, CDR1 is SGHRS and CDR2 YFSETQ. There are 15 residues in the CDR3. CDR3 DNA sequence: TGCGCCAGCAGCTCATCCGGACAGGGATTAGACGAGCAGTACTTC. The encoded protein is CASSSSGQGLDEQYF.